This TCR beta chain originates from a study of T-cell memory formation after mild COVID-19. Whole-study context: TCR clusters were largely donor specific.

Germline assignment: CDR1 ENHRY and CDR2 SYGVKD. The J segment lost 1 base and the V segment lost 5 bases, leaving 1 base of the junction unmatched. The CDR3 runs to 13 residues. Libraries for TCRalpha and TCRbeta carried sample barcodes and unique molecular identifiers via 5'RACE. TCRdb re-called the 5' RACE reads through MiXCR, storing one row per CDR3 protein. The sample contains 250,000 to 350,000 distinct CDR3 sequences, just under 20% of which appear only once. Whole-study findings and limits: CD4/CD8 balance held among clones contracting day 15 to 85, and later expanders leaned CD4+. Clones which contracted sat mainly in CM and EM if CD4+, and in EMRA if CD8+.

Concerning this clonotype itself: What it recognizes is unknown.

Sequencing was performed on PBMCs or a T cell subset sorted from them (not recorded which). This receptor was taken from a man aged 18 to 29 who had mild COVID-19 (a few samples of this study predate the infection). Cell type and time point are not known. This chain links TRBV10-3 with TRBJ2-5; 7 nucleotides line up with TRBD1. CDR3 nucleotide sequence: TGTGCCATCAGTTGGGACAGCCAAGAGACCCAGTACTTC. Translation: CAISWDSQETQYF.